Following are 2 T cell receptor beta chains from one sample sequenced in a study of PD-1 blockade in classical Hodgkin lymphoma. Time point meaning: newly diagnosed, previously untreated cHL patient sample. The protocol was immunoSEQ multiplex PCR, while the TCRdb copy is restricted to in-frame clones and leaves out a portion. The sample holds 20,000 to 25,000 clones; about 95% are singletons and the top ten take nearly 5.5%. The source material was peripheral blood mononuclear cells (PBMCs). Receptors originate from a human donor with classical Hodgkin lymphoma.

The V and J genes are TRBV4-1 and TRBJ2-3; the D gene could be TRBD1 or TRBD2 (5 bases each). V lost 1 base, J lost 5 bases, and 13 bases lay in between. Germline V gene sequence: CDR1 MGHRA, CDR2 YSYEKL. The CDR3 runs 15 residues. The CDR3 here is CASSQVPREIDTQYF. The DNA for the CDR3 is TGCGCCAGCAGCCAAGTTCCCAGGGAGATAGATACGCAGTATTTT.

The V call is TRBV6-6, the J call TRBJ2-5; D possibly corresponds to TRBD1 (6 bases). The V end was cut by 4 bases, the J end by 4 bases, with 10 bases between. CDR1 is MNHNY, CDR2 SVGAGI, per germline (reference sequence). The CDR3 spans 13 residues. The DNA for the CDR3 is TGTGCCAGCAGTTGGACAGTGGGAGAGACCCAGTACTTC. Translated: CASSWTVGETQYF.